What follows are 25 T cell receptor beta chains derived from one specimen sequenced in a study of blood T cell repertoires in COVID-19 (dated by TCRdb to about 2020). The library was prepared using the immunoSEQ multiplex PCR assay. Sourced from immuneACCESS, this table was stored by TCRdb with only in-frame sequences that have V and J called. A share of the clones is absent; for the studies checked, an unresolved V gene accounts for under half, and the remainder has no known explanation. This sample gives about 40,000 clones in total; roughly 87% of them show up just once. The ten top clones hold roughly 9.3% of the sample. Sequencing was performed on peripheral blood. The source is a woman older than 75 with active COVID-19.

The chain carries TRBV18 and TRBJ2-4; D is possibly TRBD1 (6 bases). Germline CDR1 KGHSH, CDR2 LQKENI. Trimming removed 3 bases at V and 2 bases at J, with 14 bases between. The CDR3 has 16 amino acids. CDR3 protein: CASSPSAGVTKNIQYF. The CDR3 nucleotides read TGTGCCAGCTCACCGTCGGCAGGGGTGACCAAAAACATTCAGTACTTC.

V and J are TRBV18 and TRBJ1-5; the match to TRBD1 covers 7 bases. Germline V lookup: CDR1 KGHSH, CDR2 LQKENI. CDR3 length: 17 residues. The trim removed 2 bases at V and 1 base at J, leaving 8 bases unmatched. DNA for the CDR3: TGTGCCAGCTCACCAAGCATAGTGGGACAGAGCAATCAGCCCCAGCATTTT. This sequence encodes CASSPSIVGQSNQPQHF.

The chain is built from TRBV2 and TRBJ2-3; a possible D gene is TRBD2 (6 bases). The CDR3 runs 15 residues. Germline V CDR1 and CDR2: SNHLY, FYNNEI. V was clipped by 1 base and J by 4 bases, with 12 bases between them. The CDR3 reads CASSEDLARADTQYF. The CDR3 DNA reads TGTGCCAGCAGTGAAGATCTAGCGCGGGCAGATACGCAGTATTTT. Complete variable domain (other parts from reference TRBV2 and TRBJ2-3): EPEVTQTPSHQVTQMGQEVILRCVPISNHLYFYWYRQILGQKVEFLVSFYNNEISEKSEIFDDQFSVERPDGSNFTLKIRSTKLEDSAMYFCASSEDLARADTQYFGPGTRLTVL.

This clone has only one observation. The chain couples TRBV7-7 to TRBJ2-1; tentatively, D is TRBD1 (5 bases). The germline CDR1 and CDR2 sequences are SSHAT and FNYEAQ (reference sequence). Trimming cost V 0 bases and J 8 bases, with 8 bases left between them. The CDR3 is 13 amino acids. Here the CDR3 DNA reads TGTGCCAGCAGCTTAGCAGGGGTTGATGAGCAGTTCTTC. Translated: CASSLAGVDEQFF.

The chain joins TRBV24-1 to TRBJ2-7; 8 nucleotides agree with TRBD2. This CDR3 comprises 13 residues. Germline V gene lookup returns CDR1 KGHDR and CDR2 SFDVKD. V shed 12 bases, J shed 6 bases, and the junction held 12 bases outside the gene matches. The CDR3 region has the DNA TGTGCCTTCTTGGGCGGGGGGCCCTTCGAGCAGTACTTC. This sequence encodes CAFLGGGPFEQYF.

The chain joins TRBV28 to TRBJ1-4; D gene uncertain. Between the trimmed V and J ends, which lost 3 bases and 8 bases, there was a span of 7 bases. Per the germline V gene, CDR1 is MDHEN and CDR2 is SYDVKM. The CDR3 is 12 residues long. The CDR3 loop is CASSFVSEKLFF. CDR3 nucleotides: TGTGCCAGCAGTTTTGTTTCGGAAAAACTGTTTTTT.

The chain is built from TRBV5-1 and TRBJ1-2, with 7 bases aligning to TRBD1. The trim removed 0 bases at V and 4 bases at J, leaving 6 bases unmatched. This CDR3 contains 15 residues. Germline CDR1 is SGHRS and CDR2 is YFSETQ. CDR3 region: CASSLEAQGFYGYTF. CDR3 DNA sequence: TGCGCCAGCAGCTTGGAGGCACAGGGGTTCTATGGCTACACCTTC.

For the CDR3, the DNA is TGCGCCAGCAGCCAAAGTGTTAGAAATCAGCCCCAGCATTTT. This translates into CASSQSVRNQPQHF. The chain is built from TRBV4-3 and TRBJ1-5; D call uncertain. Germline V gene sequence: CDR1 LGHNA, CDR2 YSLEER. There are 14 residues in the CDR3. Trimming pared 2 bases from V and 4 bases from J, leaving 9 bases between.

By share, this clone counts as medium-sized (0.01 to 0.1%). This sequence joins TRBV29-1 and TRBJ1-1; D not resolved. The CDR3 extends over 14 amino acids. Germline CDR1 SQVTM, CDR2 ANQGSEA. Trimming pared 4 bases from V and 5 bases from J, leaving 17 bases between. The CDR3: CSVAATNRHTEAFF. CDR3 DNA sequence: TGCAGCGTTGCCGCAACTAATAGGCATACTGAAGCTTTCTTT.

This sequence joins TRBV6-5 and TRBJ1-5; no clear D gene. The CDR3 consists of 14 residues. Trimming removed 0 bases at V and 4 bases at J, with 7 bases between. Germline V gene data show CDR1 as MNHEY and CDR2 as SVGAGI. CDR3 protein: CASSYSRENQPQHF. The CDR3, as DNA: TGTGCCAGCAGTTACTCCCGGGAGAATCAGCCCCAGCATTTT.

V gene TRBV12-3 or TRBV12-4 combines with J gene TRBJ2-4; no firm D call. CDR3 length: 13 amino acids. Trimming stripped 2 bases from V and 7 bases from J, with 9 bases between. CDR3 protein: CASSLNRWNIQYF. CDR3 coding DNA: TGTGCCAGCAGTTTAAACAGATGGAACATTCAGTACTTC.

The chain couples TRBV5-4 to TRBJ1-1, with unresolved D. From germline, CDR1 is SGHNT and CDR2 YYREEE (reference sequence). The V end lost 3 bases, the J end lost 1 base, and 7 bases lay between the germline ends. The CDR3 spans 13 residues. The CDR3 reads CASSSGRNTEAFF. The CDR3 DNA is TGTGCCAGCAGCTCCGGGAGGAACACTGAAGCTTTCTTT.

V usage is TRBV6-6 and J usage is TRBJ2-3; 7 nucleotides match TRBD2. Per the germline V gene, CDR1 is MNHNY and CDR2 is SVGAGI (reference sequence). V trimming: 5 bases; J trimming: 1 base; junction bases outside the gene matches: 9. The CDR3 is 16 amino acids. The CDR3 protein is CASSRKRGGGTDTQYF. The CDR3 DNA sequence: TGTGCCAGCAGTCGAAAGCGGGGTGGTGGCACAGATACGCAGTATTTT.

The rearrangement links TRBV6-1 to TRBJ1-2; 10 nucleotides match TRBD1. This CDR3 is 14 amino acids long. J gave up 8 bases and V 2 bases, and 5 bases lay outside the gene matches. In germline, CDR1 is MNHNS, CDR2 SASEGT. The CDR3 DNA is TGTGCCAGCAGTGAACAGTGGGACAGGGGCGGCTACACCTTC. Translation gives CASSEQWDRGGYTF.

The chain uses TRBV5-8 and TRBJ1-5; D unclear. Trimming removed 4 bases from V and 3 bases from J, with 11 bases in between. Looked up from germline, CDR1 is SGHTS and CDR2 is YDEGEE. CDR3 length: 14 residues. The CDR3 nucleotides are TGTGCCAGCAGCCCAGGATTAAACAATCAGCCCCAGCATTTT. It is translated as CASSPGLNNQPQHF. Filled out from reference TRBV5-8 and TRBJ1-5, the complete variable domain reads EAGVTQSPTHLIKTRGQQATLRCSPISGHTSVYWYQQALGLGLQFLLWYDEGEERNRGNFPPRFSGRQFPNYSSELNVNALELEDSALYLCASSPGLNNQPQHFGDGTRLSIL.

This chain links TRBV7-2 with TRBJ1-2; D gene uncertain. The germline V gene encodes CDR1 SGHTA and CDR2 FQGNSA. Deletions cut 1 base from V and 4 bases from J, with 16 bases between. The CDR3 spans 16 residues. This CDR3 is CASSLDARARGYGYTF. CDR3 coding DNA: TGTGCCAGCAGCTTAGATGCGCGGGCCCGTGGCTATGGCTACACCTTC.

CDR3 sequence: CAWSPGTAQIYGYTF. As DNA, the CDR3 is TGTGCCTGGAGTCCGGGGACAGCCCAAATCTATGGCTACACCTTC. The chain combines TRBV30 with TRBJ1-2; 7 bases match TRBD1. CDR3 length equals 15 residues. Germline V gene sequence: CDR1 GTSNPN, CDR2 SVGIG (reference sequence). After removal of 2 bases from V and 4 bases from J, the junction contained 10 bases not matched to a gene.

This clone appeared a few times. The V gene is TRBV12-2, the J gene TRBJ1-5; the table's D call of TRBD1 was not tested on the DNA. TRBV12-2 is noted as a pseudogene. CDR3 length equals 12 residues. The CDR3 loop is CASRLASQPQHF. DNA for the CDR3: TGTGCAAGTCGCTTAGCGTCACAGCCCCAGCATTTT.

The gene calls are TRBV6-5 and TRBJ2-7, with 7 nucleotides matching TRBD1. There are 15 residues in the CDR3. Germline values: CDR1 MNHEY, CDR2 SVGAGI. V trimming: 6 bases; J trimming: 5 bases; junction bases outside the gene matches: 13. The CDR3 DNA reads as TGTGCCAGCAGACGGATCCCGGGACAGCCTAACGAGCAGTACTTC. Translating gives CASRRIPGQPNEQYF.

The chain recombines TRBV9 with TRBJ2-3, with D perhaps TRBD2 (7 bases). The CDR3 is 16 residues long. The germline CDR1 and CDR2 sequences are SGDLS and YYNGEE. Trimming took off 4 bases at V and 2 bases at J, with 17 bases between the two ends. The CDR3 DNA follows: TGTGCCAGCAGCCGATCGGGGGGCAGAAACACAGATACGCAGTATTTT. This translates into CASSRSGGRNTDTQYF.

The chain carries TRBV30 and TRBJ1-6; TRBD1 aligns across 7 bases. Germline V CDR1 and CDR2: GTSNPN, SVGIG (reference sequence). The CDR3 is made up of 14 amino acids. The J segment lost 10 bases and the V segment lost 2 bases, leaving 8 bases of the junction unmatched. CDR3 residues: CAWSTRTGGSPLHF. CDR3 coding DNA: TGTGCCTGGAGTACCAGGACAGGTGGCTCACCCCTCCACTTT.

This chain connects TRBV7-9 to TRBJ1-1, with 7 bases that match TRBD1. The germline CDR1 and CDR2 sequences are SEHNR and FQNEAQ (reference sequence). The V and J ends lost 2 bases and 5 bases, in that order; junction bases with no gene match: 5. CDR3 length: 14 residues. CDR3 region: CASSLQGVRTEAFF. In nucleotides, the CDR3 is TGTGCCAGCAGCTTACAGGGGGTGAGGACTGAAGCTTTCTTT. Supplemented by reference TRBV7-9 and TRBJ1-1, the full variable domain reads DTGVSQNPRHKITKRGQNVTFRCDPISEHNRLYWYRQTLGQGPEFLTYFQNEAQLEKSRLLSDRFSAERPKGSFSTLEIQRTEQGDSAMYLCASSLQGVRTEAFFGQGTRLTVV.

The chain uses TRBV15 and TRBJ1-2; perhaps TRBD1 as D (6 bases). Deletions cut 0 bases from V and 5 bases from J, with 16 bases between. The CDR3 is 16 residues long. Germline V lookup: CDR1 LNHNV, CDR2 YYDKDF (reference sequence). CDR3 DNA sequence: TGTGCCACCAGCAGAGATGTGGTATCAGGGGAATATGGCTACACCTTC. This encodes CATSRDVVSGEYGYTF.

This clone showed up just a few times. The J gene is TRBJ1-2, the V gene TRBV7-9; D is possibly TRBD1 (5 bases). Trimming shortened V by 0 bases and J by 7 bases, and 15 bases separated the two germline ends. The CDR3 covers 15 residues. In germline, CDR1 is SEHNR, CDR2 FQNEAQ (reference sequence). The CDR3 DNA follows: TGTGCCAGCAGCTTAGCTCCAGGGCAATGGGGTGGCTACACCTTC. Translated, it gives CASSLAPGQWGGYTF. Full variable domain (missing parts from reference TRBV7-9 and TRBJ1-2): DTGVSQNPRHKITKRGQNVTFRCDPISEHNRLYWYRQTLGQGPEFLTYFQNEAQLEKSRLLSDRFSAERPKGSFSTLEIQRTEQGDSAMYLCASSLAPGQWGGYTFGSGTRLTVV.

The chain uses TRBV13 and TRBJ2-2; D uncertain. The CDR3 runs 13 residues. The V gene lost 3 bases and the J gene lost 5 bases, with 7 bases spanning the gap. Germline V lookup: CDR1 PRHDT, CDR2 FYEKMQ (reference sequence). The CDR3 sequence is CASSLIRTGELFF. The CDR3 bases are TGTGCCAGCAGCTTGATTAGAACCGGGGAGCTGTTTTTT.